This TCR beta chain was identified in a study of T cells in Graves' hyperthyroidism and ophthalmopathy. Findings and caveats of the study: Ophthalmopathy, as predicted by the model, came a median roughly 6.5 months after the prediction.

This clonotype was picked up many times. Its antigen is currently unknown. V lost 3 bases to trimming and J lost 12 bases; unmatched junction nucleotides: 15. Germline V gene lookup returns CDR1 GTSNPN and CDR2 SVGIG (reference sequence). The CDR3 sequence is 14 residues long. The blood sample dates from first hyperthyroidism diagnosis, preceding any ophthalmopathy symptoms. There were TCR beta CDR3 regions amplified from RNA transcripts. In the first-round RT-PCR of the TCR CDR3, the HTBI primer set was used. One entry per CDR3 protein results from TCRdb running MiXCR on the multiplex PCR reads. The sample records hundreds of thousands of distinct CDR3 sequences, around 20% being singletons.

The chain combines TRBV30 with TRBJ2-5; 8 bases fit TRBD1. Sequenced: blood. The source of this sequence is a woman aged 50 to 60 with Graves' hyperthyroidism that later progressed to Graves' ophthalmopathy. CDR3 protein: CAWSKGQALIGKYF. CDR3 nucleotide sequence: TGTGCCTGGAGCAAGGGACAGGCCCTAATCGGGAAGTACTTC.